This T cell receptor beta chain is drawn from a study of metastatic and nonmetastatic thyroid tumors. All patients reached thyroid surgery having received no treatment beforehand. This clone was seen many times. The CDR3 covers 15 residues. Trimming pared 2 bases from V and 0 bases from J, leaving 8 bases between. The germline gives CDR1 LNHDA, CDR2 SQIVND (reference sequence). From the PCR reads, TCRdb re-called clones with MiXCR. In the table there are some 13,000 clones, 12% of which are singletons. The chain combines TRBV19 with TRBJ1-3; no firm D call. The source of this sequence is a female donor with papillary thyroid cancer or a benign thyroid nodule (not recorded which). Some clones in this sample may be carry-over from other donors' samples. The sample was blood. The CDR3 loop reads CASSIYGLSGNTIYF. The DNA for the CDR3 is TGTGCCAGTAGTATATACGGGCTCTCTGGAAACACCATATATTTT.